The sequence of this T cell receptor (beta chain) was determined in a study of T cell changes during pregnancy in multiple sclerosis. V was clipped by 8 bases and J by 0 bases, with 14 bases between them. The CDR3 length is 15 residues. The germline CDR1 and CDR2 sequences are WSHSY and SAAADI. Clones were sequenced by immunoSEQ multiplex PCR, and TCRdb holds only the in-frame ones, with some missing. The repertoire holds about 27,000 clones, with approximately 89% as singletons. Sequenced material: CD8+ T cells from peripheral blood mononuclear cells, taken in the second trimester of pregnancy. This chain joins TRBV10-2 and TRBJ1-5, with D possibly TRBD1 on 5 matching bases. The clonotype comes from a female donor with multiple sclerosis, enrolled in a pregnancy study. The CDR3 sequence: CASGGGTDSNQPQHF. For the CDR3, the DNA is TGCGCCAGCGGGGGGGGGACCGATAGCAATCAGCCCCAGCATTTT.